The rows below give T cell receptor beta chains drawn from one sample of a study of blood T cell repertoires in COVID-19. TCRdb keeps only in-frame clones here, not all; method: immunoSEQ multiplex PCR. The sample has about 160,000 clones, 90% to 95% seen once. Sequencing was performed on peripheral blood. All receptors derive from a woman between 45 and 60 years old with acute or convalescent COVID-19. Both conserved end residues are part of each CDR3. The order of the fields is V gene, J gene, clone size, D gene, CDR3 protein, CDR3 DNA. D genes are given only for firm matches. Only part of the rows carry a size: once, few, many, or a class if the clone is expanded.

TRBV9	TRBJ2-5	few	.	CASSVGRGFQETQYF	TGTGCCAGCAGCGTGGGTAGGGGCTTTCAGGAGACCCAGTACTTC
TRBV7-9	TRBJ1-4	.	.	CASSAVGGATNEKLFF	TGTGCCAGCAGCGCCGTCGGGGGGGCGACTAATGAAAAACTGTTTTTT
TRBV7-9	TRBJ1-2	once	TRBD1	CASSPQGDGYTF	TGTGCCAGCAGCCCTCAGGGGGATGGCTACACCTTC
TRBV12-3/TRBV12-4	TRBJ1-2	.	TRBD1	CASSLSDRDGYTF	TGTGCCAGCAGTTTATCCGACAGGGATGGCTACACCTTC
TRBV10-2	TRBJ1-2	once	.	CASSALGLKGSVYGYTF	TGCGCCAGCAGCGCCCTGGGGCTAAAGGGTTCCGTCTATGGCTACACCTTC
TRBV29-1	TRBJ1-4	.	.	CSVDLQGDVDEKLFF	TGCAGCGTTGACCTACAGGGAGACGTCGATGAAAAACTGTTTTTT
TRBV21-1	TRBJ1-1	.	.	CASSGGARDTEAFF	TGTGCCAGCAGCGGGGGGGCGCGGGACACTGAAGCTTTCTTT
TRBV2	TRBJ2-2	.	.	CASSAVPGELFF	TGTGCCAGCAGTGCTGTCCCCGGGGAGCTGTTTTTT
TRBV6-6	TRBJ2-5	.	.	CASSPPIGGPGETQYF	TGTGCCAGCAGTCCCCCGATCGGGGGGCCTGGAGAGACCCAGTACTTC
TRBV6-6	TRBJ1-2	.	.	CASSYAGDSNYGYTF	TGTGCCAGCAGTTACGCGGGTGACTCTAACTATGGCTACACCTTC